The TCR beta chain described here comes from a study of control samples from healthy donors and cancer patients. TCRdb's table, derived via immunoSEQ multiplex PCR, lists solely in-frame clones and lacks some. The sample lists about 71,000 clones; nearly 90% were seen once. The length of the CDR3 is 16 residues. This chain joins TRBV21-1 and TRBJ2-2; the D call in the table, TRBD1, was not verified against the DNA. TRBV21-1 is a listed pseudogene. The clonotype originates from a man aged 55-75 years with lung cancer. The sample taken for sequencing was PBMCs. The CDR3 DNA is TGTGCCAGCAGGCTTCACGGACAGGGTGACACCGGGGAGCTGTTTTTT. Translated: CASRLHGQGDTGELFF.